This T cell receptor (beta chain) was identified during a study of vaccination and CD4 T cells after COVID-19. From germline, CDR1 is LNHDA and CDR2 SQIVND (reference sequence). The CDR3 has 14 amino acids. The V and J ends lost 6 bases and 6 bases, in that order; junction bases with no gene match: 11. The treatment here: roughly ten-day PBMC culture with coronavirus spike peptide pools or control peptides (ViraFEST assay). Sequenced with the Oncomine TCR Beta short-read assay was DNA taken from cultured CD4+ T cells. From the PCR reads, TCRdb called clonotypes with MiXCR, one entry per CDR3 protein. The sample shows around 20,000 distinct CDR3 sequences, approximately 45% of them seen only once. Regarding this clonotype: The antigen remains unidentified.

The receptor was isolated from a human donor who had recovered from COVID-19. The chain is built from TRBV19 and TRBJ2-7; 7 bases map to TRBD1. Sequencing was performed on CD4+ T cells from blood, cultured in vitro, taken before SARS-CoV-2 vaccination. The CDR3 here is CASSRRDRELEQYF. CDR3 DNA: TGTGCCAGTAGCCGCCGGGACAGAGAGCTCGAGCAGTACTTC.